The 22 T cell receptor beta chains below come from one sample, sequenced in a study of blood T cell repertoires in COVID-19. Here immunoSEQ multiplex PCR was the method, and the copy in TCRdb shows in-frame clones only, minus some. The table lists around 450,000 clones, roughly 90% of them singletons. Input material: peripheral blood. Receptors originate from a woman aged 25 to 39 with acute or convalescent COVID-19.

This chain joins TRBV3-1 (or the pseudogene TRBV3-2) and TRBJ2-5; no firm D call. The CDR3 totals 14 residues. Trimming took off 3 bases at V and 5 bases at J, with 13 bases between the two ends. Germline CDR1 is LGHDT and CDR2 is YNNKEL (reference sequence). The CDR3 spells CASSQSRLAETQYF. DNA of the CDR3: TGTGCCAGCAGCCAGTCCCGTCTTGCGGAGACCCAGTACTTC.

The V gene is TRBV30, the J gene TRBJ2-3, with 11 positions matching TRBD2. V gave up 7 bases and J gave up 4 bases; unmatched junction bases: 4. The CDR3 extends over 13 amino acids. Germline CDR1 GTSNPN, CDR2 SVGIG (reference sequence). In nucleotides, the CDR3 is TGTGCCTTTAGCGGGGGGGCCTCAGATACGCAGTATTTT. This sequence encodes CAFSGGASDTQYF.

The J gene is TRBJ2-7, the V gene TRBV11-2; TRBD2 agrees at 7 bases. This CDR3 comprises 16 residues. Trimming took 2 bases from V and 3 from J; bases not matched to a gene: 10. Germline V gene sequence: CDR1 SGHAT, CDR2 FQNNGV. CDR3 amino acids: CASSLLLAGDYYEQYF. The DNA for the CDR3 is TGTGCCAGCAGCTTACTTCTTGCCGGGGACTACTACGAGCAGTACTTC.

This clone appeared a single time. The chain links TRBV5-5 to TRBJ1-3; D remains ambiguous. Germline V gives CDR1 SGHKS, CDR2 YYEKEE (reference sequence). Deletions cut 0 bases from V and 0 bases from J, with 7 bases between. The CDR3 extends over 15 amino acids. The DNA for the CDR3 is TGTGCCAGCAGCTTGGACGGTCACTCTGGAAACACCATATATTTT. Translating gives CASSLDGHSGNTIYF. The full variable domain, with the rest looked up from reference TRBV5-5 and TRBJ1-3, is DAGVTQSPTHLIKTRGQQVTLRCSPISGHKSVSWYQQVLGQGPQFIFQYYEKEERGRGNFPDRFSARQFPNYSSELNVNALLLGDSALYLCASSLDGHSGNTIYFGEGSWLTVV.

The chain recombines TRBV28 with TRBJ2-3; D gene ambiguous. The CDR3 is made up of 15 amino acids. Trimming pared 5 bases from V and 1 base from J, leaving 13 bases between. Germline lookup yields CDR1 MDHEN and CDR2 SYDVKM. The chain's CDR3 is CASSRTIMGTDTQYF. In nucleotides, the CDR3 is TGTGCCAGCAGTCGAACAATCATGGGCACAGATACGCAGTATTTT.

This chain uses TRBV4-1 with TRBJ1-2; no reliable D call. Germline loops: CDR1 MGHRA, CDR2 YSYEKL. The CDR3 runs to 14 residues. Trimming took 0 bases from V and 5 from J, leaving 10 bases between them. The CDR3 DNA reads TGCGCCAGCAGCCAAGAGGGCTTTAGTTATGGCTACACCTTC. Its translation is CASSQEGFSYGYTF.

The chain carries TRBV20-1 and TRBJ2-3; D possibly corresponds to TRBD2 (5 bases). The CDR3 contains 18 residues. From germline, CDR1 is DFQATT and CDR2 SNEGSKA (reference sequence). The V and J ends lost 3 bases and 10 bases respectively, with 32 bases between them. The CDR3 protein is CSASHYQDLSGWESPQYF. CDR3 bases: TGCAGTGCTAGTCACTATCAGGATCTGTCCGGGTGGGAGAGTCCGCAGTATTTT.

This clone appeared a few times. J is TRBJ1-4 and V is TRBV6-5; D might be TRBD1 (5 bases). Germline V CDR1 and CDR2: MNHEY, SVGAGI. Trimming removed 0 bases at V and 7 bases at J, with 6 bases between. The CDR3 is 13 residues long. CDR3 nucleotide sequence: TGTGCCAGCAGTTACTCGCAGGGTGAAAAACTGTTTTTT. This codes for CASSYSQGEKLFF.

This clone was picked up a small number of times. This chain links TRBV6-5 with TRBJ1-1; D is possibly TRBD1 (5 bases). The CDR3 is 14 residues long. CDR1 MNHEY and CDR2 SVGAGI come from the germline V gene. Deletions cut 0 bases from V and 10 bases from J, with 15 bases between. CDR3 DNA: TGTGCCAGCAGTTACTCGAATCCTCCAGGGCCAGCTTTCTTT. Amino acids: CASSYSNPPGPAFF.

The rearrangement joins TRBV7-8 to TRBJ2-7; 8 nucleotides align to TRBD1. Trimming took 4 bases from V and 3 from J; bases not matched to a gene: 11. CDR1 is SGHVS and CDR2 is FQNEAQ in the germline V gene. CDR3 size: 16 residues. CDR3 nucleotide sequence: TGTGCCAGCAGCTCCAGTATGCAGGGGGCAAGCTACGAGCAGTACTTC. Translation: CASSSSMQGASYEQYF.

The chain couples TRBV21-1 to TRBJ2-1; the DNA was not compared with TRBD2, the D call given in the table. TRBV21-1 is an annotated pseudogene. CDR3 length: 11 residues. The CDR3 coding sequence is TGTGCCGGGAGCGGGGATGGTGAGCAGTTCTTC. It yields the protein CAGSGDGEQFF.

The V gene is TRBV24-1, the J gene TRBJ2-1, with 8 nucleotides matching TRBD2. CDR1 and CDR2 (germline): KGHDR, SFDVKD. The CDR3 spans 15 residues. The ends lost 9 bases at V and 4 bases at J; junction bases unmatched: 10. This CDR3 is CATSSSGGGYNEQFF. The DNA for the CDR3 is TGTGCCACCTCCTCCTCGGGCGGGGGGTACAATGAGCAGTTCTTC.

This chain joins TRBV20-1 and TRBJ1-1; D not certain. The CDR3 contains 14 residues. CDR1 and CDR2 (germline): DFQATT, SNEGSKA (reference sequence). The V and J ends lost 3 bases and 0 bases respectively, with 11 bases between them. This chain's CDR3 is CSASRQRMNTEAFF. For the CDR3, the DNA is TGCAGTGCTAGTCGCCAGCGCATGAACACTGAAGCTTTCTTT.

This sequence joins TRBV10-1 and TRBJ1-5; 7 nucleotides match TRBD1. Germline trimming cut 4 bases from V and 5 bases from J; bases unmatched to any gene: 8. This CDR3 is built from 15 residues. Germline V gene lookup returns CDR1 WNHNN and CDR2 SYGVQD (reference sequence). CDR3 in DNA: TGCGCCAGCAGTGGATCACAGGGGAGAGATCAGCCCCAGCATTTT. Amino acids: CASSGSQGRDQPQHF.

This chain connects TRBV20-1 to TRBJ2-2; possibly TRBD1 for D (7 bases). The CDR3 contains 16 residues. The germline V gene has CDR1 DFQATT and CDR2 SNEGSKA (reference sequence). Trimming stripped 3 bases from V and 5 bases from J, with 19 bases between. CDR3 amino acids: CSASRRGRLRTGELFF. DNA of the CDR3: TGCAGTGCTAGTAGGAGGGGGCGCCTTCGGACCGGGGAGCTGTTTTTT.

The rearrangement links TRBV7-9 to TRBJ2-1; 7 bases agree with TRBD1. This CDR3 is built from 13 residues. The trim removed 3 bases at V and 5 bases at J, leaving 1 base unmatched. CDR1 is SEHNR and CDR2 is FQNEAQ in the germline V gene (reference sequence). Written as DNA, the CDR3 is TGTGCCAGCAGCTTGACAGGGAACAATGAGCAGTTCTTC. It translates to CASSLTGNNEQFF.

The chain joins TRBV24-1 to TRBJ2-5; D remains unclear. There are 14 residues in the CDR3. Germline CDR1 is KGHDR and CDR2 is SFDVKD. Trimming took 4 bases from V and 1 from J, leaving 9 bases between them. This CDR3 reads CATSDRTAQETQYF. DNA of the CDR3: TGTGCCACCAGTGACAGAACCGCCCAAGAGACCCAGTACTTC.

This clone was detected only once. This chain links TRBV4-1 with TRBJ1-6; 8 bases agree with TRBD1. The germline V gene encodes CDR1 MGHRA and CDR2 YSYEKL. The CDR3 sequence is 16 residues long. The junction had 6 bases not matched to a gene; V was cut back by 1 base and J by 7 bases. In DNA form, the CDR3 reads TGCGCCAGCAGCCAAGTGGACAGGGAGAAGAATTCACCCCTCCACTTT. Translated: CASSQVDREKNSPLHF.

The rearrangement uses TRBV11-2 and TRBJ2-5; the match to TRBD2 covers 9 bases. The CDR3 totals 17 residues. The V and J ends lost 5 bases and 1 base, in that order; junction bases with no gene match: 11. CDR1 is SGHAT, CDR2 FQNNGV, per germline. In DNA, the CDR3 is TGTGCCAGCAGCCTTACCCTAGCGGGGAGCCTCCAAGAGACCCAGTACTTC. It is translated as CASSLTLAGSLQETQYF.

V gene TRBV9 combines with J gene TRBJ2-5; TRBD2 agrees at 9 bases. Germline V gene lookup returns CDR1 SGDLS and CDR2 YYNGEE. V was clipped by 4 bases and J by 4 bases; unmatched bases: 11. The CDR3 runs 16 residues. The CDR3 is CASSFGLAQVGETQYF. CDR3 DNA: TGTGCCAGCAGCTTCGGACTAGCGCAAGTAGGAGAGACCCAGTACTTC.

The chain employs TRBV30 and TRBJ2-5, with 13 bases matching TRBD2. Germline CDR1 GTSNPN, CDR2 SVGIG (reference sequence). Trimming took 7 bases from V and 5 from J; bases not matched to a gene: 16. This CDR3 is built from 17 residues. This CDR3 is CAYDRSTSGGPGETQYF. In DNA form, the CDR3 reads TGTGCCTACGATAGATCGACTAGCGGGGGGCCGGGGGAGACCCAGTACTTC.

The DNA of the CDR3 is TGTGCCAGCAGTTGGGGGGATTGGGCCAGAGAGACCCAGTACTTC. This gives the protein CASSWGDWARETQYF. This sequence joins TRBV28 and TRBJ2-5; TRBD2 might be the D (6 bases). Germline V gives CDR1 MDHEN, CDR2 SYDVKM. The CDR3 is 15 residues long. V lost 4 bases and J lost 4, with 16 bases in between.